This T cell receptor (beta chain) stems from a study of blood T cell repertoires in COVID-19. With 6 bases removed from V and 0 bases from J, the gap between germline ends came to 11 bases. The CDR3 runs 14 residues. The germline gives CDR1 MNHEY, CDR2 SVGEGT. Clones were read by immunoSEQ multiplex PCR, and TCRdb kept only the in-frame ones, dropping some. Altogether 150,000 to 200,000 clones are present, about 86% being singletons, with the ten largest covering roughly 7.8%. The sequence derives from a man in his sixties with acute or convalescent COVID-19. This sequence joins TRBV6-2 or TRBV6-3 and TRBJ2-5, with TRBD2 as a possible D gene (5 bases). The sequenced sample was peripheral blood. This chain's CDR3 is CASSHGEYQETQYF. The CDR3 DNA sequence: TGTGCCAGCAGCCACGGGGAATACCAAGAGACCCAGTACTTC.